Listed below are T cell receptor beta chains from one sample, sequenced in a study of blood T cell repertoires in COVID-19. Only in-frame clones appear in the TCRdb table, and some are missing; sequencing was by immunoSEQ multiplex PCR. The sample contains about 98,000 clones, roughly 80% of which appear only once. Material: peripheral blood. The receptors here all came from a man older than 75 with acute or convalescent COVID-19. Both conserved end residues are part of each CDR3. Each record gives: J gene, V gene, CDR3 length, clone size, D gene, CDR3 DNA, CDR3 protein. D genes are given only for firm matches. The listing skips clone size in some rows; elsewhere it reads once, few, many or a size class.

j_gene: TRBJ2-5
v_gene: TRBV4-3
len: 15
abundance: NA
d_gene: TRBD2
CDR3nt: TGCGCCAGCAGCCAAGATGTGGCGGGAGGCGAGACCCAGTACTTC
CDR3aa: CASSQDVAGGETQYF

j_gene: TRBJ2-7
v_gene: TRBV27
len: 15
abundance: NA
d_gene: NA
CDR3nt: TGTGCCAGCAGTCCAGAAGCGGTGCCGAATGTCGAGCAGTACTTC
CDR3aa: CASSPEAVPNVEQYF

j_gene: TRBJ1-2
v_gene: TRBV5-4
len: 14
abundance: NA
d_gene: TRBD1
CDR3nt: TGTGCCAGCAGCTTAGGACAGGAGGAGAATGGCTACACCTTC
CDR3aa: CASSLGQEENGYTF

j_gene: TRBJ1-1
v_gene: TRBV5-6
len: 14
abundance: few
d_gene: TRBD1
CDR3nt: TGTGCCAGCAGCTTCCTAGGGACAGGCACTGAAGCTTTCTTT
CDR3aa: CASSFLGTGTEAFF

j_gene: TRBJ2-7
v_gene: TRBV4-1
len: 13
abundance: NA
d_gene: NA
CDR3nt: TGCGCCAGCAGCCAAGACATGCTAGGCGAGCAGTACTTC
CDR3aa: CASSQDMLGEQYF

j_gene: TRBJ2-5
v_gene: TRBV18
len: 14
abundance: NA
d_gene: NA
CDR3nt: TGTGCCAGCTCACGCGGGACGTTAAAAGAGACCCAGTACTTC
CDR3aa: CASSRGTLKETQYF

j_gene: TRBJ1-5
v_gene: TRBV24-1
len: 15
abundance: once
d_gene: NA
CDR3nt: TGTGCCACCAGTGAACCCAGGGCTAGCAATCAGCCCCAGCATTTT
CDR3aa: CATSEPRASNQPQHF

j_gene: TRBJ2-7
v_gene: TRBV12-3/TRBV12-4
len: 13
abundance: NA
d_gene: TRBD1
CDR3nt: TGTGCCAGCAGTATCCGACAGGGGATCGAGCAGTACTTC
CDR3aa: CASSIRQGIEQYF

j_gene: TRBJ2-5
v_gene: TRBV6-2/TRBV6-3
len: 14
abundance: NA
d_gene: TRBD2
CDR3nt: TGTGCCAGCAGCCTTAGCGGGGGGGCCTTGACCCAGTACTTC
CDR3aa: CASSLSGGALTQYF

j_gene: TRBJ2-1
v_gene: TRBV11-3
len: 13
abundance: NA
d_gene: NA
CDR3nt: TGTGCCAGCAGCGAGACAGCCTACAATGAGCAGTTCTTC
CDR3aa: CASSETAYNEQFF

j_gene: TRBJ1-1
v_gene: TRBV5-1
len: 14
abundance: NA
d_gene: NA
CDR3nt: TGCGCCAGCAGCTTGGTCCAGGTGAACACTGAAGCTTTCTTT
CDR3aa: CASSLVQVNTEAFF

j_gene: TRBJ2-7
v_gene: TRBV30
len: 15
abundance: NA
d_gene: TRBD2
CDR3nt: TGTGCCTGGAGTGTGGGACTACCCATTATTTACGAGCAGTACTTC
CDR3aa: CAWSVGLPIIYEQYF

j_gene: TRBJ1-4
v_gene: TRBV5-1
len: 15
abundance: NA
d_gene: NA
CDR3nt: TGCGCCAGCAGCGGGGGGGCCTCCCTGAATGAAAAACTGTTTTTT
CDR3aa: CASSGGASLNEKLFF

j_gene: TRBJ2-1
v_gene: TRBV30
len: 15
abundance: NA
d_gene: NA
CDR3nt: TGTGCCTGGAGTGCCGGAGGTTCCTCCTACAATGAGCAGTTCTTC
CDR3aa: CAWSAGGSSYNEQFF

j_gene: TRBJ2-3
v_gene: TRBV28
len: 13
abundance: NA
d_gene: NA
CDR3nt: TGTGCCAGCAGTTTTCAGGGCACAGATACGCAGTATTTT
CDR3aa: CASSFQGTDTQYF

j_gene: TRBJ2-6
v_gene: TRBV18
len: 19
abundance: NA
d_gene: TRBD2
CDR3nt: TGTGCCAGCTCCAAGGTAGGACTAGCGGGAGGTCTGGGGGCCAACGTCCTGACTTTC
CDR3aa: CASSKVGLAGGLGANVLTF

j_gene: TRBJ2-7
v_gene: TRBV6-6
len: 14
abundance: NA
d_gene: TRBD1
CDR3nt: TGTGCCAGCAGTTACTGGACAGGCCTCTACGAGCAGTACTTC
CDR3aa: CASSYWTGLYEQYF

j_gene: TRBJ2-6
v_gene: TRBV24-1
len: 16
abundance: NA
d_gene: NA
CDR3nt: TGTGCCACCAGTGATTCTTACAGTTCTGGGGCCAACGTCCTGACTTTC
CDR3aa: CATSDSYSSGANVLTF

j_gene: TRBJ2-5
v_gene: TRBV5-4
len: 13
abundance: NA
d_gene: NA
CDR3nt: TGTGCCAGCAGCTTCTCGGGTGAGGAGACCCAGTACTTC
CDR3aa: CASSFSGEETQYF

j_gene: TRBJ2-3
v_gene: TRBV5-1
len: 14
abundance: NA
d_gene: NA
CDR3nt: TGCGCCAGCAGTGACATTCGGAGCACAGATACGCAGTATTTT
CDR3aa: CASSDIRSTDTQYF

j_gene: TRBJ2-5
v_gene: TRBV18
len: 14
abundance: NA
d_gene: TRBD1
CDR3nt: TGTGCCAGCTCACGGGACAGGGGATCGGAGACCCAGTACTTC
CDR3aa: CASSRDRGSETQYF

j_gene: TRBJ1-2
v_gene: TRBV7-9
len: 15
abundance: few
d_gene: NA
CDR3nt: TGTGCCAGCAGCTTAAGGGGCGACCGTGGCTATGGCTACACCTTC
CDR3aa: CASSLRGDRGYGYTF

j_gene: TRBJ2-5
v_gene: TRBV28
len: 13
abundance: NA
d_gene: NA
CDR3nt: TGTGCCAGCAGTAGACAGTTACAAGAGACCCAGTACTTC
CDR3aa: CASSRQLQETQYF

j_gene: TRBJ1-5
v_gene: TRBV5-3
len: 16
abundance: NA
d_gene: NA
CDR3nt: TGTGCCAGAAGCGAGAGGACACCCGATAGCAATCAGCCCCAGCATTTT
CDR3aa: CARSERTPDSNQPQHF

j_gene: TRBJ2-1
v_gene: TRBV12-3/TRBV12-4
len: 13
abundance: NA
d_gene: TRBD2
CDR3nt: TGTGCCAGCCGTCGGGGGGGTATGAATGAGCAGTTCTTC
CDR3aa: CASRRGGMNEQFF

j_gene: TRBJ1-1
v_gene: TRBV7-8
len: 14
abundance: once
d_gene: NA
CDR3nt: TGTGCCAGCAGCCCCTCAGGGGTCACTTATGAAGCTTTCTTT
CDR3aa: CASSPSGVTYEAFF

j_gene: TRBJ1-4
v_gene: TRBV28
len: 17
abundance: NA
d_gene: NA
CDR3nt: TGTGCCAGCATCCCCAGTCAGGGGCGGGGGGATAGGGAAAAACTGTTTTTT
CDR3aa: CASIPSQGRGDREKLFF

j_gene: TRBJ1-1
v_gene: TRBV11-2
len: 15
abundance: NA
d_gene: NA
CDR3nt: TGTGCCAGCAGCTCCACGACAGGTGTCCCCACTGAAGCTTTCTTT
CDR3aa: CASSSTTGVPTEAFF

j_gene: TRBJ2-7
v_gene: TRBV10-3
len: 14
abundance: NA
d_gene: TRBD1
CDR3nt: TGTGCCATCAGTGGCGGACAGGGGAGCTACGAGCAGTACTTC
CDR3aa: CAISGGQGSYEQYF